Each of the 25 T cell receptor beta chains below was sequenced from the same sample in a study of CD8+ T cells in alopecia areata. RNA was isolated and reverse transcribed to cDNA, the sequencing template. TCRdb's table, derived via immunoSEQ multiplex PCR, lists solely in-frame clones and lacks some. The table lists over 85,000 clones, around 44% of them singletons. The sequencing sample was made of CD4+ T cells sorted from blood. The receptors come from a human donor with alopecia areata.

The rearrangement uses TRBV25-1 and TRBJ2-2, with 9 nucleotides matching TRBD1. V lost 6 bases to trimming and J lost 5 bases; unmatched junction nucleotides: 4. The germline V gene encodes CDR1 MGHDK and CDR2 SYGVNS. This CDR3 contains 14 residues. CDR3 nucleotide sequence: TGTGCCAGCAGCGGGACAGGGTGGACCGGGGAGCTGTTTTTT. Its translation: CASSGTGWTGELFF. Using reference TRBV25-1 and TRBJ2-2 for the parts outside the CDR3, the full variable domain is EADIYQTPRYLVIGTGKKITLECSQTMGHDKMYWYQQDPGMELHLIHYSYGVNSTEKGDLSSESTVSRIRTEHFPLTLESARPSHTSQYLCASSGTGWTGELFFGEGSRLTVL.

A remark on this clone: The same CDR3 also results from other DNA sequences found in this sample. The rearrangement uses TRBV30 and TRBJ1-5; the D gene is possibly TRBD1 (5 bases). CDR1 is GTSNPN, CDR2 SVGIG, per germline (reference sequence). The CDR3 is 14 amino acids. The V and J ends lost 0 bases and 1 base respectively, with 7 bases between them. The CDR3 spells CAWSVGGSNQPQHF. As DNA, the CDR3 is TGTGCCTGGAGTGTTGGGGGAAGCAATCAGCCCCAGCATTTT. Filled out from reference TRBV30 and TRBJ1-5, the complete variable domain reads SQTIHQWPATLVQPVGSPLSLECTVEGTSNPNLYWYRQAAGRGLQLLFYSVGIGQISSEVPQNLSASRPQDRQFILSSKKLLLSDSGFYLCAWSVGGSNQPQHFGDGTRLSIL.

This clone appeared a few times. The chain combines TRBV27 with TRBJ1-1; no reliable D call. The CDR3 is 14 residues long. Trimming shortened V by 5 bases and J by 0 bases, and 10 bases separated the two germline ends. Germline CDR1 reads MNHEY; CDR2 reads SMNVEV (reference sequence). The CDR3 here is CASSNGRVNTEAFF. The DNA for the CDR3 is TGTGCCAGCAGTAACGGACGGGTGAACACTGAAGCTTTCTTT.

The rearrangement uses TRBV7-2 and TRBJ2-7, with a weak D call TRBD2 (5 bases). CDR3 length: 13 amino acids. Germline V gene lookup returns CDR1 SGHTA and CDR2 FQGNSA. V was trimmed by 2 bases and J by 2 bases, leaving 7 bases between them. The CDR3 DNA reads as TGTGCCAGCAGCTTAAGCGGCGCCTACGAGCAGTACTTC. It yields the protein CASSLSGAYEQYF.

The chain carries TRBV2 and TRBJ2-3, with unresolved D. This CDR3 comprises 13 residues. Germline V gene lookup returns CDR1 SNHLY and CDR2 FYNNEI. Trimming took 4 bases from V and 6 from J, leaving 11 bases between them. CDR3 sequence (DNA): TGTGCCAGCAGTGGTCAGTCCCACGATACGCAGTATTTT. This codes for CASSGQSHDTQYF.

The gene calls are TRBV5-1 and TRBJ2-3; D uncertain. Trimming pared 4 bases from V and 6 bases from J, leaving 12 bases between. The CDR3 is 13 residues long. Germline V gene lookup returns CDR1 SGHRS and CDR2 YFSETQ. The DNA for the CDR3 is TGCGCCAGCAGCCCAGATTATCTTGATACGCAGTATTTT. It translates to CASSPDYLDTQYF. The full variable domain, in which reference TRBV5-1 and TRBJ2-3 provide the parts outside the CDR3, is KAGVTQTPRYLIKTRGQQVTLSCSPISGHRSVSWYQQTPGQGLQFLFEYFSETQRNKGNFPGRFSGRQFSNSRSEMNVSTLELGDSALYLCASSPDYLDTQYFGPGTRLTVL.

The chain links TRBV30 to TRBJ1-1; D is unresolved. Germline CDR1 GTSNPN, CDR2 SVGIG (reference sequence). CDR3 size: 14 residues. V shed 0 bases and J shed 3 bases, with 11 bases lying between them. The CDR3 nucleotides read TGTGCCTGGAGTGTACAGATGTGGGACACTGAAGCTTTCTTT. Translation: CAWSVQMWDTEAFF.

This clone was counted a few times. This chain connects TRBV18 to TRBJ1-5; TRBD1 matches at 7 bases. V dropped 6 bases and J dropped 2; count of bases not matched to a gene: 7. CDR1 and CDR2 from the germline V gene are KGHSH and LQKENI. CDR3 size: 15 residues. CDR3 sequence (DNA): TGTGCCAGCTCGCGTACCGGGACAGGCAATCAGCCCCAGCATTTT. Encoded protein: CASSRTGTGNQPQHF.

The V gene is TRBV28, the J gene TRBJ1-5; D is unclear. This CDR3 has 13 amino acids. The germline V gene encodes CDR1 MDHEN and CDR2 SYDVKM. The V gene lost 5 bases and the J gene lost 4 bases, with 9 bases spanning the gap. CDR3 in DNA: TGTGCCAGCAGTGAAGGAGTGAATCAGCCCCAGCATTTT. Translation: CASSEGVNQPQHF.

The chain combines TRBV29-1 with TRBJ2-7, with TRBD2 matching over 7 bases. Germline V gene lookup returns CDR1 SQVTM and CDR2 ANQGSEA. The CDR3 has 15 residues. J gave up 4 bases and V 3 bases, and 12 bases lay outside the gene matches. The CDR3 loop reads CSVDASSGGTYEQYF. The CDR3 nucleotides read TGCAGCGTTGATGCCTCTAGCGGAGGAACTTACGAGCAGTACTTC.

This clone was seen more than once but under ten times. The chain joins TRBV29-1 to TRBJ2-7, with D hard to call. The CDR3 runs 13 residues. Germline values: CDR1 SQVTM, CDR2 ANQGSEA. Trimming took off 6 bases at V and 2 bases at J, with 14 bases between the two ends. The CDR3 region is CSVGGQTPYEQYF. CDR3 DNA: TGCAGCGTAGGCGGCCAAACTCCCTACGAGCAGTACTTC.

The rearrangement links TRBV6-1 to TRBJ1-2; tentatively, D is TRBD1 (6 bases). Deletions cut 2 bases from V and 2 bases from J, with 18 bases between. This CDR3 comprises 17 residues. The V gene's germline CDR1 is MNHNS and CDR2 SASEGT. The CDR3 loop reads CASSETWGTQGNYGYTF. The CDR3, as DNA: TGTGCCAGCAGTGAAACGTGGGGAACTCAGGGGAACTATGGCTACACCTTC.

This sequence joins TRBV5-1 and TRBJ2-1; D unclear. V lost 2 bases and J lost 7, with 16 bases in between. Germline CDR1 reads SGHRS; CDR2 reads YFSETQ. This CDR3 comprises 15 residues. The CDR3 bases are TGCGCCAGCAGCTTAGTGACTCTCCTACAGAATGAGCAGTTCTTC. Protein product: CASSLVTLLQNEQFF.

The chain links TRBV11-2 to TRBJ2-7; no firm D call. Germline V gene sequence: CDR1 SGHAT, CDR2 FQNNGV. The CDR3 covers 14 residues. The V and J ends lost 3 bases and 2 bases respectively, with 11 bases between them. The CDR3 DNA reads as TGTGCCAGCAGCTTGTCCGGGTTCACCTACGAGCAGTACTTC. Protein product: CASSLSGFTYEQYF.

This chain joins TRBV30 and TRBJ2-1; 11 bases fit TRBD2. Germline trimming cut 2 bases from V and 4 bases from J; bases unmatched to any gene: 10. Germline CDR1 reads GTSNPN; CDR2 reads SVGIG (reference sequence). The CDR3 has 17 residues. Here the CDR3 reads CAWSPPLRLAGYNEQFF. In DNA form, the CDR3 reads TGTGCCTGGAGTCCCCCGTTGAGACTAGCGGGATACAATGAGCAGTTCTTC.

This clone was detected only a few times. At one boundary the junction diverges from the germline segment, which might be a read error. The chain recombines TRBV5-4 with TRBJ2-5; D possibly corresponds to TRBD1 (6 bases). CDR1 and CDR2 from the germline V gene are SGHNT and YYREEE (reference sequence). This CDR3 has 13 amino acids. CDR3 DNA sequence: TGTGCCAGCAGCTTTGGGACAAGGCCATCCGCGGACTTC. Its translation is CASSFGTRPSADF.

The chain recombines TRBV29-1 with TRBJ2-1; 9 bases match TRBD2. After removal of 3 bases from V and 3 bases from J, the junction contained 9 bases not matched to a gene. The CDR3 runs to 16 residues. Germline V gene data show CDR1 as SQVTM and CDR2 as ANQGSEA. CDR3 DNA sequence: TGCAGCGTTGAGATTACAGGCGGGGGGGACTACAATGAGCAGTTCTTC. This translates into CSVEITGGGDYNEQFF.

CDR3 nucleotides: TGTGCCAGCAGCCAACGGGGGCCCGGGGAGCTGTTTTTT. Translation gives CASSQRGPGELFF. V and J are TRBV28 and TRBJ2-2; D may correspond to TRBD1 or TRBD2 (6 bases each). The CDR3 contains 13 residues. V lost 6 bases, J lost 6 bases, and 11 bases lay in between. Germline V gene sequence: CDR1 MDHEN, CDR2 SYDVKM.

With respect to this clone: Other DNA sequences in the sample encode the same CDR3. The chain couples TRBV30 to TRBJ2-7, with D hard to call. The V end was cut by 0 bases, the J end by 1 base, with 4 bases between. This CDR3 is 12 amino acids long. Germline V gives CDR1 GTSNPN, CDR2 SVGIG (reference sequence). The CDR3 DNA reads as TGTGCCTGGAGTGTGAGTTCCTACGAGCAGTACTTC. This gives the protein CAWSVSSYEQYF.

The V gene is TRBV2, the J gene TRBJ2-1, with a possible D match to TRBD2 (6 bases). This CDR3 spans 13 amino acids. The germline CDR1 and CDR2 sequences are SNHLY and FYNNEI. Trimming took off 6 bases at V and 7 bases at J, with 13 bases between the two ends. The CDR3 nucleotides are TGTGCCAGCAGGAGGGGACTGATAAATGAGCAGTTCTTC. Translation: CASRRGLINEQFF.

This chain joins TRBV7-2 and TRBJ1-5; 8 bases are shared with TRBD1. Germline values: CDR1 SGHTA, CDR2 FQGNSA. With 5 bases clipped from V and 7 bases from J, the junction kept 7 bases outside the gene matches. The CDR3 runs 14 residues. The DNA for the CDR3 is TGTGCCAGCAGCCTGGACAGGGATTCACAGCCCCAGCATTTT. It is translated as CASSLDRDSQPQHF. Using reference TRBV7-2 and TRBJ1-5 for the parts outside the CDR3, the full variable domain is GAGVSQSPSNKVTEKGKDVELRCDPISGHTALYWYRQSLGQGLEFLIYFQGNSAPDKSGLPSDRFSAERTGGSVSTLTIQRTQQEDSAVYLCASSLDRDSQPQHFGDGTRLSIL.

The chain carries TRBV2 and TRBJ1-2; 9 nucleotides line up with TRBD1. CDR3 size: 12 residues. After removal of 8 bases from V and 4 bases from J, the junction contained 2 bases not matched to a gene. CDR1 SNHLY and CDR2 FYNNEI come from the germline V gene. The CDR3 protein is CASGQGIYGYTF. The CDR3 region has the DNA TGTGCCAGCGGACAGGGGATCTATGGCTACACCTTC.

This clone was recorded a few times. The chain uses TRBV29-1 and TRBJ1-1; D remains unclear. With 3 bases removed from V and 7 bases from J, the gap between germline ends came to 6 bases. The CDR3 loop spans 10 amino acids. Germline V lookup: CDR1 SQVTM, CDR2 ANQGSEA. CDR3 residues: CSVDWGEAFF. The CDR3 region has the DNA TGCAGCGTTGACTGGGGTGAAGCTTTCTTT.

This chain links TRBV5-1 with TRBJ2-1; possibly TRBD2 for D (6 bases). V was trimmed by 3 bases and J by 7 bases, leaving 17 bases between them. The germline gives CDR1 SGHRS, CDR2 YFSETQ. The CDR3 length is 15 residues. The chain's CDR3 is CASSSTGGTRNEQFF. CDR3 bases: TGCGCCAGCAGCTCCACCGGGGGTACAAGAAATGAGCAGTTCTTC.

This clone has just a few counts. V gene TRBV6-5 combines with J gene TRBJ1-1; D might be TRBD1 (6 bases). V was trimmed by 8 bases and J by 7 bases, leaving 14 bases between them. The CDR3 totals 12 residues. Germline V gene sequence: CDR1 MNHEY, CDR2 SVGAGI. The CDR3 reads CASGRGYNEAFF. The CDR3 DNA reads TGTGCCAGCGGGAGGGGGTACAATGAAGCTTTCTTT.